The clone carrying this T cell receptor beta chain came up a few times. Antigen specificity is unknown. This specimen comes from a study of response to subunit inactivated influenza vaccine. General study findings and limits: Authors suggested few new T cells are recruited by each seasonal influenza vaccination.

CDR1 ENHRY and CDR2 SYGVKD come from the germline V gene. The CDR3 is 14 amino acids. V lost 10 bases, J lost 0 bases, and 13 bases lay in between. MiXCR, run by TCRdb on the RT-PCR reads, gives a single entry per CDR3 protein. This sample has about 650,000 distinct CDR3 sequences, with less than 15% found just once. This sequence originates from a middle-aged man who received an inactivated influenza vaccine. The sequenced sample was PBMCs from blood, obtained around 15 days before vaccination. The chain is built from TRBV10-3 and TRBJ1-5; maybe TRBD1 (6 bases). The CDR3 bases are TGTGCCACTAACAGGGAACATAGCAATCAGCCCCAGCATTTT. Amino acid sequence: CATNREHSNQPQHF.